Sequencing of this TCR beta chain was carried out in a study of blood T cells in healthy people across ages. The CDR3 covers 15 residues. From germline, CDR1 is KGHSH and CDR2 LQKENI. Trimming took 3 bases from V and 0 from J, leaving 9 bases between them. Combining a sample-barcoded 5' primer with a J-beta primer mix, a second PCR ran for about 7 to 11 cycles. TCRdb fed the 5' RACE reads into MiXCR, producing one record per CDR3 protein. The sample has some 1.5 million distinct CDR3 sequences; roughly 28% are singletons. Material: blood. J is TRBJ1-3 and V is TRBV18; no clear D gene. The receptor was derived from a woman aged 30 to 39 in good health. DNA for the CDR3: TGTGCCAGCTCACCTTCGGCGAGCTCTGGAAACACCATATATTTT. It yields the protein CASSPSASSGNTIYF.